Each of the 7 T cell receptor beta chains below was sequenced from the same sample in a study of T cells in Graves' hyperthyroidism and ophthalmopathy. TCR beta CDR3 region amplification was performed from RNA transcripts. A first-round RT-PCR of the TCR CDR3 used the HTBI primer set. TCRdb used MiXCR to reprocess the multiplex PCR reads, holding one entry per CDR3 protein. This sample has a few hundred thousand distinct CDR3 sequences, with 15% to 17% found just once. Material: blood. The source of these receptors is a woman between 25 and 40 years old with Graves' hyperthyroidism.

The gene calls are TRBV29-1 and TRBJ2-7; 8 positions agree with TRBD2. Losses at the gene ends were 1 base for V and 7 bases for J; bases not matched to a gene: 9. This CDR3 is 14 amino acids long. Germline values: CDR1 SQVTM, CDR2 ANQGSEA. CDR3 loop: CSVEVVAGRWEQYF. The CDR3 DNA is TGCAGCGTTGAAGTGGTAGCGGGACGGTGGGAGCAGTACTTC.

This clonotype was observed at least ten times. V gene TRBV12-5 combines with J gene TRBJ1-5; no firm D call. Germline V gene lookup returns CDR1 LGHNT and CDR2 FRNRAP. CDR3 size: 15 residues. Trimming shortened V by 5 bases and J by 0 bases, and 11 bases separated the two germline ends. As DNA, the CDR3 is TGTGCTAGTGGTGGGAAACCATATAGCAATCAGCCCCAGCATTTT. Encoded protein: CASGGKPYSNQPQHF.

This clonotype has ten or more counts. The V and J genes are TRBV28 and TRBJ1-2; 12 bases agree with TRBD1. Trimming at V came to 6 bases and at J to 4 bases, leaving 15 bases not matched to a gene. The CDR3 extends over 18 amino acids. The germline V gene has CDR1 MDHEN and CDR2 SYDVKM. CDR3 residues: CASSPSRDRGRVGYGYTF. The DNA of the CDR3 is TGTGCCAGCAGCCCAAGCCGGGACAGGGGGCGCGTAGGCTATGGCTACACCTTC.

The V gene is TRBV6-5, the J gene TRBJ2-7; 11 bases line up with TRBD2. Matching the DNA end better, TRBJ2-1 makes the J call doubtful. This CDR3 has 15 residues. Germline loops: CDR1 MNHEY, CDR2 SVGAGI. The CDR3, as DNA: TGTGCCAGCAGTTACAGACTAGCGGGGACCTACGAGCAGTTCTTC. Its translation: CASSYRLAGTYEQFF.

The rearrangement joins TRBV20-1 to TRBJ1-5; D remains unclear. CDR1 and CDR2 from the germline V gene are DFQATT and SNEGSKA (reference sequence). The CDR3 loop spans 13 amino acids. The V and J ends lost 2 bases and 0 bases respectively, with 5 bases between them. CDR3 coding DNA: TGCAGTGCTAGAATGTATAGCAATCAGCCCCAGCATTTT. Protein: CSARMYSNQPQHF.

The chain is built from TRBV15 and TRBJ1-2, with D unclear. Germline V CDR1 and CDR2: LNHNV, YYDKDF (reference sequence). V lost 1 base to trimming and J lost 0 bases, with 6 bases between them. The CDR3 consists of 14 residues. This CDR3 is CATSRAQANYGYTF. The CDR3 DNA is TGTGCCACCAGCAGAGCGCAGGCTAACTATGGCTACACCTTC.

The table lists this clonotype with many counts. J is TRBJ2-1 and V is TRBV30; D is uncertain. The CDR3 contains 13 residues. Germline loops: CDR1 GTSNPN, CDR2 SVGIG (reference sequence). V gave up 2 bases and J gave up 7 bases, with 12 bases separating them. The CDR3 is CAWSRQATNEQFF. CDR3 nucleotide sequence: TGTGCCTGGAGTCGTCAGGCCACTAATGAGCAGTTCTTC.